The 20 T cell receptor beta chains below were found in one sample sequenced in a study of blood T cell repertoires in COVID-19 (dated by TCRdb to 2020 to 2022). Libraries came from the immunoSEQ multiplex PCR assay. Drawn from immuneACCESS, this table holds only the in-frame rearrangements with V and J called that TCRdb kept. Clones are partly lost; checked studies trace under half to an unresolved V gene and leave the rest unexplained. The sample table records 270,000 or so clones; approximately 84% of these occur just once. The top ten clonotypes cover roughly 1.5% of the sample. What was sequenced was peripheral blood. The source is a human donor with COVID-19, enrolled during active disease. The donor label of this sample is uncertain.

The chain has TRBV5-4 and TRBJ2-7; TRBD2 is a possible D gene (5 bases). There are 13 residues in the CDR3. The germline V gene encodes CDR1 SGHNT and CDR2 YYREEE (reference sequence). V gave up 0 bases and J gave up 5 bases, with 9 bases separating them. CDR3 sequence reads: CASSLAGMDEQYF. DNA for the CDR3: TGTGCCAGCAGCTTGGCGGGAATGGACGAGCAGTACTTC.

This clone appeared once. V is TRBV29-1 and J is TRBJ2-1; 8 bases match TRBD2. The trim removed 4 bases at V and 4 bases at J, leaving 12 bases unmatched. Per the germline V gene, CDR1 is SQVTM and CDR2 is ANQGSEA. CDR3 size: 16 residues. The CDR3 loop is CSVVPLLAGLYNEQFF. Written as DNA, the CDR3 is TGCAGCGTTGTCCCCCTCCTAGCGGGCTTGTACAATGAGCAGTTCTTC.

The chain is built from TRBV19 and TRBJ1-1; D might be TRBD1 (5 bases). The V and J ends lost 1 base and 3 bases respectively, with 9 bases between them. The CDR3 runs to 14 residues. CDR1 and CDR2 (germline): LNHDA, SQIVND (reference sequence). The CDR3 region is CASSIGGDYTEAFF. For the CDR3, the DNA is TGTGCCAGTAGTATAGGTGGGGACTACACTGAAGCTTTCTTT. Looking up the rest from reference TRBV19 and TRBJ1-1 gives the full variable domain: DGGITQSPKYLFRKEGQNVTLSCEQNLNHDAMYWYRQDPGQGLRLIYYSQIVNDFQKGDIAEGYSVSREKKESFPLTVTSAQKNPTAFYLCASSIGGDYTEAFFGQGTRLTVV.

V and J are TRBV19 and TRBJ1-2, with 9 bases fitting TRBD1. This CDR3 comprises 15 residues. V lost 5 bases and J lost 4; bases outside the gene matches: 8. From germline, CDR1 is LNHDA and CDR2 SQIVND (reference sequence). CDR3 sequence reads: CASSGQGSGGYGYTF. CDR3 sequence (DNA): TGTGCCAGTAGTGGACAGGGGTCGGGTGGCTATGGCTACACCTTC.

The rearrangement uses TRBV9 and TRBJ2-7; TRBD2 agrees at 13 bases. CDR3 length equals 18 residues. Germline values: CDR1 SGDLS, CDR2 YYNGEE. J was trimmed by 0 bases and V by 4 bases; bases with no gene match: 10. The CDR3 DNA follows: TGTGCCAGCAGCCCGGGACTAGCGGGAACGATTCTCTCCTACGAGCAGTACTTC. This translates into CASSPGLAGTILSYEQYF.

The chain uses TRBV7-6 and TRBJ1-6, with D tentatively TRBD1 (6 bases). The CDR3 sequence is 16 residues long. Trimming removed 5 bases at V and 7 bases at J, with 18 bases between. CDR1 and CDR2 (germline): SGHVS, FNYEAQ. The CDR3 loop reads CASSPEPGHQNSPLHF. The CDR3 bases are TGTGCCAGCAGCCCTGAACCGGGACACCAAAATTCACCCCTCCACTTT.

The J gene is TRBJ1-1, the V gene TRBV6-6; D is possibly TRBD1 (6 bases). V dropped 10 bases and J dropped 7 bases, with 19 bases sitting between them. Germline-derived CDR1 and CDR2 are MNHNY and SVGAGI (reference sequence). CDR3 length: 13 residues. CDR3 sequence: CATSPPGQFEAFF. The CDR3, as DNA: TGTGCCACCTCACCCCCCGGACAGTTTGAAGCTTTCTTT.

This clone was recorded at least ten times. This rearrangement joins TRBV28 to TRBJ1-5; D is unclear. CDR1 and CDR2 from the germline V gene are MDHEN and SYDVKM. The length of the CDR3 is 19 residues. Trimming took 6 bases from V and 2 from J, leaving 26 bases between them. The CDR3 here is CASSPLRVRALGGNQPQHF. CDR3 coding DNA: TGTGCCAGCAGCCCCCTCCGGGTAAGGGCCCTGGGAGGCAATCAGCCCCAGCATTTT.

There are a few counts of this clone. The rearrangement uses TRBV28 and TRBJ1-1; 7 nucleotides line up with TRBD1. Per the germline V gene, CDR1 is MDHEN and CDR2 is SYDVKM. There are 13 residues in the CDR3. V shed 4 bases and J 1 base; nucleotides not matched to a gene: 0. CDR3 sequence (DNA): TGTGCCAGCAGTTGGACAGGGAACACTGAAGCTTTCTTT. Protein product: CASSWTGNTEAFF. The variable domain in full, with the rest retrieved from reference TRBV28 and TRBJ1-1, is DVKVTQSSRYLVKRTGEKVFLECVQDMDHENMFWYRQDPGLGLRLIYFSYDVKMKEKGDIPEGYSVSREKKERFSLILESASTNQTSMYLCASSWTGNTEAFFGQGTRLTVV.

The genes are TRBV30 and TRBJ1-5, with unresolved D. Trimming removed 3 bases at V and 11 bases at J, with 26 bases between. Germline CDR1 and CDR2: GTSNPN and SVGIG (reference sequence). This CDR3 has 16 residues. CDR3 amino acids: CAWSPGGRALPPTQHF. CDR3 sequence (DNA): TGTGCCTGGAGCCCTGGCGGTAGAGCATTGCCCCCAACCCAGCATTTT. Full variable domain (outside the CDR3, taken from reference TRBV30 and TRBJ1-5): SQTIHQWPATLVQPVGSPLSLECTVEGTSNPNLYWYRQAAGRGLQLLFYSVGIGQISSEVPQNLSASRPQDRQFILSSKKLLLSDSGFYLCAWSPGGRALPPTQHFGDGTRLSIL.

The chain carries TRBV27 and TRBJ2-2; D unresolved. This CDR3 is built from 14 residues. V was cut by 5 bases and J by 4 bases, with 11 bases left in between. Germline V lookup: CDR1 MNHEY, CDR2 SMNVEV (reference sequence). The CDR3 sequence: CASSGIALTGELFF. CDR3 coding DNA: TGTGCCAGCAGTGGAATAGCCCTCACCGGGGAGCTGTTTTTT.

This rearrangement joins TRBV10-2 to TRBJ1-1; D is undetermined. Trimming stripped 3 bases from V and 8 bases from J, with 13 bases between. Germline V gene sequence: CDR1 WSHSY, CDR2 SAAADI. There are 13 residues in the CDR3. The CDR3 here is CASSDNVGREAFF. The CDR3 coding sequence is TGCGCCAGCAGTGATAACGTGGGCAGGGAAGCTTTCTTT.

This clone was recorded a few times. The chain carries TRBV5-6 and TRBJ2-2, with D possibly TRBD2 on 6 matching bases. The germline CDR1 and CDR2 sequences are SGHDT and YYEEEE. V was shortened by 4 bases and J by 6 bases, with 19 bases between the two germline ends. This CDR3 comprises 16 residues. CDR3 sequence: CASSRQGGNIAGELFF. CDR3 bases: TGTGCCAGCAGCCGCCAGGGCGGGAATATCGCCGGGGAGCTGTTTTTT.

V usage is TRBV7-8 and J usage is TRBJ2-7, with 9 bases identical to TRBD2. Germline CDR1 SGHVS, CDR2 FQNEAQ. The CDR3 contains 18 residues. Trimming took 0 bases from V and 2 from J; bases not matched to a gene: 11. CDR3 in amino acids: CASSLASISGSRAYEQYF. The DNA of the CDR3 is TGTGCCAGCAGCTTAGCGTCGATTAGCGGGAGTCGCGCCTACGAGCAGTACTTC.

The chain recombines TRBV19 with TRBJ2-3, with D uncertain. The V end lost 3 bases, the J end lost 3 bases, and 13 bases lay between the germline ends. Per germline, CDR1 LNHDA and CDR2 SQIVND (reference sequence). This CDR3 is 15 amino acids long. The CDR3 region is CASSISQLRTDTQYF. CDR3 nucleotides: TGTGCCAGTAGTATTAGCCAGCTTCGTACAGATACGCAGTATTTT.

The V call is TRBV10-3, the J call TRBJ2-1; 8 nucleotides match TRBD2. Germline V gives CDR1 ENHRY, CDR2 SYGVKD. The V segment lost 0 bases and the J segment 4 bases; nucleotides outside the gene matches: 8. The CDR3 spans 17 residues. The CDR3 sequence: CAISESSGGLDYNEQFF. The CDR3 DNA reads as TGTGCCATCAGTGAGTCGAGCGGGGGACTCGATTACAATGAGCAGTTCTTC.

CDR3 nucleotide sequence: TGTGCCAGCAGTTTACGAGGTAAGAACTATGGCTACACCTTC. Its translation: CASSLRGKNYGYTF. V usage is TRBV28 and J usage is TRBJ1-2; D is uncertain. This CDR3 contains 14 residues. From germline, CDR1 is MDHEN and CDR2 SYDVKM. Trimming removed 2 bases at V and 2 bases at J, with 9 bases between.

The V gene is TRBV4-2, the J gene TRBJ1-3; no reliable D call. CDR1 and CDR2 from the germline V gene are LGHNA and YNFKEQ. Between the trimmed V and J ends, which lost 0 bases and 0 bases, there was a span of 12 bases. The CDR3 is 17 amino acids. This chain's CDR3 is CASSQDPRPGSGNTIYF. CDR3 bases: TGTGCCAGCAGCCAAGATCCCCGCCCGGGCTCTGGAAACACCATATATTTT.

This clone appeared a single time. The rearrangement joins TRBV24-1 to TRBJ1-1; 7 bases are a match to TRBD1. J was trimmed by 0 bases and V by 4 bases; bases with no gene match: 10. CDR3 length equals 17 residues. Germline CDR1 reads KGHDR; CDR2 reads SFDVKD. CDR3: CATSEPGDRLMNTEAFF. The CDR3 DNA is TGTGCCACCAGTGAGCCCGGGGACAGACTCATGAACACTGAAGCTTTCTTT.

This clone occurred once. The V call is TRBV7-2, the J call TRBJ1-2; 10 bases are a match to TRBD1. Germline V CDR1 and CDR2: SGHTA, FQGNSA. The ends lost 0 bases at V and 6 bases at J; junction bases unmatched: 4. This CDR3 region has 15 residues. This CDR3 is CASSLAGTGVNGYTF. The CDR3 DNA is TGTGCCAGCAGCTTAGCAGGGACAGGGGTTAATGGCTACACCTTC.